A selection of T cell receptor beta chains follows, all from one sample in a study of CD4+ T cells in melanoma. Libraries were prepared by immunoSEQ multiplex PCR; TCRdb keeps only in-frame clonotypes and omits some of them. The table includes roughly 110,000 clones, around 92% detected once. Specimen: peripheral blood. All receptors come from a human donor with melanoma. Both conserved end residues are trimmed from each CDR3.

ASRRSSGGSSYEQY	TRBJ2-7	TRBV7-2
ASSGAGRMNTEAF	TRBJ1-1	TRBV5-4
ASSSWTVHEQY	TRBJ2-7	TRBV11-3
ASIPRVAGDQETQY	TRBJ2-5	TRBV5-8
ASSSIGGGGYT	TRBJ1-2	TRBV7-9
ASSLPSDHSYEQY	TRBJ2-7	TRBV28
ASSLTDYGYT	TRBJ1-2	TRBV5-1
AIRKNAEAF	TRBJ1-1	TRBV10-3
ASSQAGGAYNEQF	TRBJ2-1	TRBV4-1
SVVPVSTDTQY	TRBJ2-3	TRBV29-1
ASSLDRGGLGGELF	TRBJ2-2	TRBV27
ASSQGLETGGEKLF	TRBJ1-4	TRBV4-2
ASSIQGVGTEAF	TRBJ1-1	TRBV19
ASRRYTGVAYEQY	TRBJ2-7	TRBV27
SVNDSPGLADTDTQY	TRBJ2-3	TRBV29-1
AWSAAWGTEAF	TRBJ1-1	TRBV30
ASSQLVRNEQF	TRBJ2-1	TRBV14
ASSPLGAGGPVTYNEQF	TRBJ2-1	TRBV4-1
ASSQDLERLAYEQY	TRBJ2-7	TRBV4-2
ATLRGGSSYEQY	TRBJ2-7	TRBV28
ASSLVLQRRGDTQY	TRBJ2-3	TRBV7-2
ASSLLPSGAYNEQF	TRBJ2-1	TRBV7-6
ATSRDRGGTSIYEQY	TRBJ2-7	TRBV15
SAGDSYEQY	TRBJ2-7	TRBV20-1
ASSLGTGKGFDEAF	TRBJ1-1	TRBV5-1
ASSPPSYRGAEAF	TRBJ1-1	TRBV2
ASSRKLATDTQY	TRBJ2-3	TRBV28
AIGGANTEAF	TRBJ1-1	TRBV10-3
ASSVGSSAVEKLF	TRBJ1-4	TRBV9
ASRQSYEQY	TRBJ2-7	TRBV2
ASSATLPTSGIGTDTQY	TRBJ2-3	TRBV9
ASLQRERRILQGAT	TRBJ1-2	TRBV13
SVAGTVNTEAF	TRBJ1-1	TRBV29-1
ASSVVRGGPDTDTQY	TRBJ2-3	TRBV9
ASSSSRAIPYNEQF	TRBJ2-1	TRBV11-3
ASRESRDSYEQY	TRBJ2-7	TRBV7-3
ASSVATGEGLPNYGYT	TRBJ1-2	TRBV9
ASSRGTGFGYT	TRBJ1-2	TRBV4-2
ASTTQGTGELF	TRBJ2-2	TRBV7-2
ASSSWGTGWSGANVLT	TRBJ2-6	TRBV13
ASSETAAADTQY	TRBJ2-3	TRBV6-1